A single sample gave rise to the 13 T cell receptor beta chains below, sequenced in a study of cytomegalovirus exposure and HLA in healthy donors. The primer mix had 60 Vbeta and 13 Jbeta primers. Assay: immunoSEQ multiplex PCR; the TCRdb copy retains only in-frame clones and omits some. Of some 140,000 clones listed, 65% to 80% are singletons. Sequencing was done on a sample of PBMCs. Receptors were obtained from a woman between 18 and 29 years old in good health and CMV-seronegative.

The CDR3 region has the DNA TGCGCCAGCAGCCAATTAACAGGGAAGGGGACAGATACGCAGTATTTT. Its translation: CASSQLTGKGTDTQYF. The chain employs TRBV5-1 and TRBJ2-3; D is possibly TRBD1 (6 bases). This CDR3 spans 16 amino acids. V lost 4 bases to trimming and J lost 3 bases, with 18 bases between them. The germline V gene encodes CDR1 SGHRS and CDR2 YFSETQ.

This clone was detected only once. The rearrangement uses TRBV2 and TRBJ2-6, with a tentative D call TRBD2 (6 bases). Trimming left V 0 bases short and J 3 bases short, with 21 bases between. Germline loops: CDR1 SNHLY, CDR2 FYNNEI. The CDR3 has 20 amino acids. The CDR3, as DNA: TGTGCCAGCAGTGAAGCGCGGGCAGGGAGGCCCCCGGGTGGGGCCAACGTCCTGACTTTC. It encodes CASSEARAGRPPGGANVLTF.

The chain joins TRBV30 to TRBJ2-3; D is perhaps TRBD2 (5 bases). This CDR3 is 12 amino acids long. Germline V CDR1 and CDR2: GTSNPN, SVGIG (reference sequence). Trimming removed 4 bases at V and 6 bases at J, with 11 bases between. The CDR3 DNA follows: TGTGCCTGGAACCCGTCGGGGGATACGCAGTATTTT. Amino acids: CAWNPSGDTQYF. The whole variable domain, filled in from reference TRBV30 and TRBJ2-3, reads SQTIHQWPATLVQPVGSPLSLECTVEGTSNPNLYWYRQAAGRGLQLLFYSVGIGQISSEVPQNLSASRPQDRQFILSSKKLLLSDSGFYLCAWNPSGDTQYFGPGTRLTVL.

In its sample, this clone was seen a few times. The rearrangement joins TRBV27 to TRBJ1-5, with D possibly being TRBD1 (5 bases). There are 19 residues in the CDR3. Germline CDR1 MNHEY, CDR2 SMNVEV (reference sequence). V was clipped by 5 bases and J by 0 bases, with 23 bases between them. The chain's CDR3 is CASSALRDSQKNSNQPQHF. The DNA of the CDR3 is TGTGCCAGCAGTGCACTCCGGGACTCCCAAAAAAATAGCAATCAGCCCCAGCATTTT.

About this clone: The junction shows a germline mismatch at one end, possibly a read error. The chain links TRBV2 to TRBJ1-4, with unresolved D. This CDR3 has 15 amino acids. The V gene's germline CDR1 is SNHLY and CDR2 FYNNEI. This CDR3 reads CASRPGQPTNEKLFF. CDR3 nucleotide sequence: TGTGCCAGCCGCCCCGGCCAGCCAACTAATGAAAAACTGTTCTTT.

This clone was seen a handful of times. The CDR3 nucleotides read TGTGCCAGTAACCCAGCGGGAGTAGCTGATACGCAGTATTTT. The encoded protein is CASNPAGVADTQYF. The chain has TRBV19 and TRBJ2-3; 8 bases line up with TRBD2. Germline values: CDR1 LNHDA, CDR2 SQIVND (reference sequence). Germline trimming cut 7 bases from V and 6 bases from J; bases unmatched to any gene: 9. There are 14 residues in the CDR3.

The J gene is TRBJ1-4, the V gene TRBV5-1; 9 nucleotides agree with TRBD1. The CDR3 extends over 16 amino acids. V lost 1 base and J lost 6; bases outside the gene matches: 7. The germline CDR1 and CDR2 sequences are SGHRS and YFSETQ. For the CDR3, the DNA is TGCGCCAGCAGCTTGCTTTCGGGACAGGGCCATGAAAAACTGTTTTTT. Translated, it gives CASSLLSGQGHEKLFF.

J is TRBJ2-1 and V is TRBV27; TRBD2 agrees at 15 bases. V shed 6 bases, J shed 4 bases, and the junction held 22 bases outside the gene matches. In germline, CDR1 is MNHEY, CDR2 SMNVEV (reference sequence). The CDR3 has 22 residues. The CDR3: CASSPTETGTSGRQKFYNEQFF. CDR3 bases: TGTGCCAGCAGCCCTACTGAGACCGGGACTAGCGGGAGGCAAAAATTTTACAATGAGCAGTTCTTC.

The rearrangement joins TRBV6-1 to TRBJ2-1; 11 bases match TRBD2. Germline trimming cut 7 bases from V and 3 bases from J; bases unmatched to any gene: 2. The CDR3 sequence is 14 residues long. Germline V gene data show CDR1 as MNHNS and CDR2 as SASEGT. The CDR3 loop reads CASTLAGGYNEQFF. The CDR3 DNA follows: TGTGCCAGCACCCTAGCGGGAGGCTACAATGAGCAGTTCTTC.

Only one count was recorded for this clone. The chain has TRBV2 and TRBJ2-7; 10 bases fit TRBD1. The germline gives CDR1 SNHLY, CDR2 FYNNEI. This CDR3 has 13 residues. Losses at the gene ends were 10 bases for V and 4 bases for J; bases not matched to a gene: 7. The CDR3 region has the DNA TGTGCCACTGACCGGGACAGGGGATACGAGCAGTACTTC. Its protein is CATDRDRGYEQYF. The full variable domain, its missing parts supplied by reference TRBV2 and TRBJ2-7, is EPEVTQTPSHQVTQMGQEVILRCVPISNHLYFYWYRQILGQKVEFLVSFYNNEISEKSEIFDDQFSVERPDGSNFTLKIRSTKLEDSAMYFCATDRDRGYEQYFGPGTRLTVT.

The chain joins TRBV6-5 to TRBJ2-7; 8 bases agree with TRBD1. Germline V lookup: CDR1 MNHEY, CDR2 SVGAGI. V shed 0 bases, J shed 3 bases, and the junction held 1 base outside the gene matches. This CDR3 contains 14 residues. The CDR3 is CASSYSGQGYEQYF. Here the CDR3 DNA reads TGTGCCAGCAGTTACTCAGGACAGGGCTACGAGCAGTACTTC.

The chain uses TRBV6-5 and TRBJ1-2; the D gene is possibly TRBD1 (6 bases). Trimming pared 5 bases from V and 3 bases from J, leaving 16 bases between. In germline, CDR1 is MNHEY, CDR2 SVGAGI. The CDR3 covers 15 residues. The CDR3 DNA follows: TGTGCCAGCAGTCCTACAGGGAGAGAGGACTATGGCTACACCTTC. Protein product: CASSPTGREDYGYTF.

V is TRBV5-4 and J is TRBJ2-2, with D uncertain. The ends were cut back, 0 bases at V and 1 base at J, with 7 bases in the middle. This CDR3 has 15 amino acids. Germline CDR1 SGHNT, CDR2 YYREEE (reference sequence). The DNA for the CDR3 is TGTGCCAGCAGCTTGGTTCTAGGGAACACCGGGGAGCTGTTTTTT. This sequence encodes CASSLVLGNTGELFF. Complete variable domain (other parts from reference TRBV5-4 and TRBJ2-2): ETGVTQSPTHLIKTRGQQVTLRCSSQSGHNTVSWYQQALGQGPQFIFQYYREEENGRGNFPPRFSGLQFPNYSSELNVNALELDDSALYLCASSLVLGNTGELFFGEGSRLTVL.